The 27 T cell receptor beta chains below were found in one sample sequenced in a study of control samples from healthy donors and cancer patients. Measured with immunoSEQ multiplex PCR; TCRdb has only the in-frame clones, and not every one. The sample includes around 130,000 clones, approximately 90% of them seen just once. The sequencing input was blood. The source of these receptors is a man between 18 and 29 years old in good health.

The chain has TRBV19 and TRBJ1-2; 9 bases match TRBD1. Per the germline V gene, CDR1 is LNHDA and CDR2 is SQIVND (reference sequence). V was clipped by 7 bases and J by 7 bases; unmatched bases: 10. The CDR3 extends over 14 amino acids. The CDR3 sequence: CASTTGGDFAGYTF. In DNA form, the CDR3 reads TGTGCCAGTACCACAGGGGGCGACTTCGCTGGCTACACCTTC.

This chain connects TRBV5-1 to TRBJ1-6; TRBD1 agrees at 8 bases. The CDR3 contains 14 residues. Trimming removed 4 bases from V and 13 bases from J; junction bases left unmatched: 10. In germline, CDR1 is SGHRS, CDR2 YFSETQ. Here the CDR3 DNA reads TGCGCCAGCAGCCCCCGGGACAGGAATCCTCCCCTCCACTTT. Its protein product is CASSPRDRNPPLHF.

The CDR3 protein is CASSTDRGTGYGYTF. CDR3 nucleotides: TGTGCCAGTAGTACCGACAGGGGTACCGGGTATGGCTACACCTTC. The chain has TRBV19 and TRBJ1-2, with 8 bases identical to TRBD1. The V gene end was trimmed by 4 bases and the J gene end by 5 bases; junction bases not matched to a gene: 9. Germline V gives CDR1 LNHDA, CDR2 SQIVND (reference sequence). The CDR3 consists of 15 residues.

The J gene is TRBJ2-2, the V gene TRBV6-5, with a tentative D call TRBD2 (7 bases). The CDR3 runs 15 residues. The germline gives CDR1 MNHEY, CDR2 SVGAGI. V was shortened by 6 bases and J by 6 bases, with 17 bases between the two germline ends. The chain's CDR3 is CASRRGGRTAGELFF. The CDR3 bases are TGTGCCAGCAGGAGGGGGGGGCGTACAGCCGGGGAGCTGTTTTTT.

The V call is TRBV19, the J call TRBJ2-3, with 10 bases lining up with TRBD2. J gave up 3 bases and V 4 bases, and 7 bases lay outside the gene matches. The CDR3 has 16 amino acids. Germline CDR1 reads LNHDA; CDR2 reads SQIVND (reference sequence). For the CDR3, the DNA is TGTGCCAGTAGTAAATTAAGCGGGGGGGAAACAGATACGCAGTATTTT. It specifies CASSKLSGGETDTQYF.

CDR3 sequence reads: CASSLAEGQGRDTEAFF. CDR3 bases: TGCGCCAGCAGCTTGGCTGAGGGACAGGGAAGGGACACTGAAGCTTTCTTT. V usage is TRBV5-1 and J usage is TRBJ1-1; TRBD1 agrees at 9 bases. Germline CDR1 and CDR2: SGHRS and YFSETQ. After removal of 0 bases from V and 3 bases from J, the junction contained 9 bases not matched to a gene. The CDR3 spans 17 residues.

The chain couples TRBV14 to TRBJ2-7, with D unclear. Looked up from germline, CDR1 is SGHDN and CDR2 is FVKESK. Trimming took off 1 base at V and 0 bases at J, with 7 bases between the two ends. This CDR3 has 14 amino acids. The CDR3 loop is CASSQGPGSYEQYF. DNA for the CDR3: TGTGCCAGCAGCCAAGGCCCGGGCTCCTACGAGCAGTACTTC.

The V call is TRBV5-1, the J call TRBJ1-1, with D perhaps matching TRBD1 (6 bases). Germline CDR1 SGHRS, CDR2 YFSETQ. Trimming removed 4 bases from V and 4 bases from J, with 14 bases in between. This CDR3 has 14 residues. The DNA for the CDR3 is TGCGCCAGCAGCCCTACTGACAGGAGCACTGAAGCTTTCTTT. Amino acids: CASSPTDRSTEAFF.

The chain couples TRBV29-1 to TRBJ1-2; unclear D gene. The germline V and J ends were trimmed by 0 bases and 10 bases, with 9 bases remaining between them. The germline gives CDR1 SQVTM, CDR2 ANQGSEA. The CDR3 sequence is 11 residues long. CDR3 bases: TGCAGCGTTGAAGAGCCCAGGAACTACACCTTC. Residues: CSVEEPRNYTF.

CDR3 residues: CASSSGQPSSYNEQFF. CDR3 coding DNA: TGTGCCAGCAGCTCGGGACAGCCGAGCTCCTACAATGAGCAGTTCTTC. The V call is TRBV7-9, the J call TRBJ2-1, with 7 bases matching TRBD1. The CDR3 covers 16 residues. J lost 0 bases, V lost 4 bases, and 6 bases had no gene match. CDR1 SEHNR and CDR2 FQNEAQ come from the germline V gene (reference sequence).

The rearrangement uses TRBV5-1 and TRBJ1-3; D gene ambiguous. Germline lookup yields CDR1 SGHRS and CDR2 YFSETQ. The CDR3 has 13 amino acids. V dropped 4 bases and J dropped 5 bases, with 10 bases sitting between them. In DNA form, the CDR3 reads TGCGCCAGCAGCATGGAGCAGCGAAACACCATATATTTT. Its translation is CASSMEQRNTIYF.

The chain couples TRBV19 to TRBJ2-3; weak D call: TRBD1 (5 bases). The germline CDR1 and CDR2 sequences are LNHDA and SQIVND (reference sequence). CDR3 length: 14 residues. V was shortened by 5 bases and J by 2 bases, with 11 bases between the two germline ends. The CDR3 DNA sequence: TGTGCCAGTAGTGACAGCGACGCCACAGATACGCAGTATTTT. Protein product: CASSDSDATDTQYF.

This clone has just one count. This chain joins TRBV4-1 and TRBJ2-3; D not certain. CDR1 is MGHRA, CDR2 YSYEKL, per germline. The CDR3 sequence is 15 residues long. V was pared by 1 base and J by 0 bases, with 8 bases between. The CDR3: CASSQAVFSTDTQYF. The DNA of the CDR3 is TGCGCCAGCAGCCAAGCGGTTTTTAGCACAGATACGCAGTATTTT.

The gene calls are TRBV11-2 and TRBJ1-3; 7 positions match TRBD1. Germline V gives CDR1 SGHAT, CDR2 FQNNGV. The V and J ends lost 4 bases and 1 base, in that order; junction bases with no gene match: 7. This CDR3 has 16 amino acids. The CDR3 sequence: CASSWNDRASGNTIYF. The CDR3, as DNA: TGTGCCAGCAGCTGGAACGACAGGGCTTCTGGAAACACCATATATTTT.

This chain connects TRBV5-1 to TRBJ2-2; D is unresolved. Germline V CDR1 and CDR2: SGHRS, YFSETQ. The length of the CDR3 is 15 residues. Trimming pared 0 bases from V and 6 bases from J, leaving 12 bases between. CDR3 residues: CASSLGFTVPGELFF. The CDR3 DNA reads TGCGCCAGCAGCTTGGGTTTCACTGTCCCCGGGGAGCTGTTTTTT.

The chain couples TRBV4-1 to TRBJ1-2, with a tentative D call TRBD1 (6 bases). The length of the CDR3 is 18 residues. Germline loops: CDR1 MGHRA, CDR2 YSYEKL. V lost 1 base, J lost 3 bases, and 21 bases lay in between. The CDR3 coding sequence is TGCGCCAGCAGCCAAGCACGCGGATGGGGGGCGACACACTATGGCTACACCTTC. Protein: CASSQARGWGATHYGYTF.

V is TRBV5-1 and J is TRBJ2-1; D perhaps matches TRBD1 (5 bases). V shed 4 bases and J shed 8 bases, with 19 bases lying between them. CDR3 length: 15 amino acids. The V gene's germline CDR1 is SGHRS and CDR2 YFSETQ. Here the CDR3 reads CASSPQPQGRDEQFF. The CDR3 nucleotides read TGCGCCAGCAGCCCTCAACCCCAGGGTAGGGATGAGCAGTTCTTC.

The chain uses TRBV6-6 and TRBJ1-3; D is possibly TRBD1 (6 bases). V was pared by 7 bases and J by 0 bases, with 13 bases between. Per germline, CDR1 MNHNY and CDR2 SVGAGI (reference sequence). CDR3 length equals 15 residues. CDR3 coding DNA: TGTGCCAGCAATACGGACAGCAACTCTGGAAACACCATATATTTT. Residues: CASNTDSNSGNTIYF.

The chain couples TRBV5-1 to TRBJ2-2; TRBD2 matches at 7 bases. V lost 4 bases and J lost 0; bases outside the gene matches: 6. Germline assignment: CDR1 SGHRS and CDR2 YFSETQ. The CDR3 consists of 16 residues. The chain's CDR3 is CASSPRGTTNTGELFF. DNA of the CDR3: TGCGCCAGCAGCCCACGAGGGACTACGAACACCGGGGAGCTGTTTTTT.

The rearrangement uses TRBV6-5 and TRBJ1-2; 9 bases fit TRBD1. The V segment lost 0 bases and the J segment 5 bases; nucleotides outside the gene matches: 7. This CDR3 is built from 16 residues. Germline assignment: CDR1 MNHEY and CDR2 SVGAGI. CDR3 nucleotide sequence: TGTGCCAGCAGTTACTCGGGATCGGACAGGGGATATGGCTACACCTTC. This codes for CASSYSGSDRGYGYTF.

This chain connects TRBV4-2 to TRBJ1-1, with D perhaps matching TRBD1 (6 bases). This CDR3 comprises 17 residues. Germline V gene data show CDR1 as LGHNA and CDR2 as YNFKEQ. Trimming cost V 0 bases and J 8 bases, with 22 bases left between them. The CDR3 bases are TGTGCCAGCAGCCAAGAAATCAGGGGTCAGGGAAACAACGAAGCTTTCTTT. It encodes CASSQEIRGQGNNEAFF.

The chain uses TRBV7-9 and TRBJ1-2; D might be TRBD1 (5 bases). CDR1 and CDR2 from the germline V gene are SEHNR and FQNEAQ (reference sequence). CDR3 length: 14 amino acids. V lost 8 bases and J 8 bases, leaving 21 bases between the germline ends. CDR3: CASQREGRGRGYTF. CDR3 nucleotide sequence: TGTGCCAGCCAGCGGGAAGGGAGGGGTAGAGGCTACACCTTC.

The V call is TRBV6-6, the J call TRBJ1-5, with 7 bases aligning to TRBD1. V was clipped by 2 bases and J by 6 bases; unmatched bases: 7. The CDR3 contains 15 residues. Germline assignment: CDR1 MNHNY and CDR2 SVGAGI (reference sequence). The chain's CDR3 is CASSYGRGGSQPQHF. Here the CDR3 DNA reads TGTGCCAGCAGTTACGGTCGAGGGGGCAGTCAGCCCCAGCATTTT.

The V and J genes are TRBV12-3 or TRBV12-4 and TRBJ1-1; D gene uncertain. The CDR3 loop spans 12 amino acids. V was trimmed by 3 bases and J by 4 bases, leaving 6 bases between them. The CDR3 region is CASSFRITEAFF. As DNA, the CDR3 is TGTGCCAGCAGTTTTCGGATCACTGAAGCTTTCTTT.

The chain has TRBV3-1 (or the pseudogene TRBV3-2) and TRBJ1-2, with D possibly TRBD1 on 6 matching bases. CDR1 LGHDT and CDR2 YNNKEL come from the germline V gene (reference sequence). Trimming removed 0 bases at V and 8 bases at J, with 13 bases between. The CDR3 runs 14 residues. This CDR3 is CASSQENYRDGYTF. In DNA, the CDR3 is TGTGCCAGCAGCCAAGAGAATTACAGGGACGGCTACACCTTC.

The V call is TRBV11-2, the J call TRBJ2-7, with D uncertain. CDR1 and CDR2 (germline): SGHAT, FQNNGV. V was pared by 3 bases and J by 0 bases, with 18 bases between. CDR3 size: 17 residues. Here the CDR3 reads CASSFPPVSGSSYEQYF. DNA for the CDR3: TGTGCCAGCAGCTTCCCACCGGTCTCCGGCAGCTCCTACGAGCAGTACTTC.

The gene calls are TRBV2 and TRBJ1-5; D gene uncertain. V was shortened by 3 bases and J by 2 bases, with 2 bases between the two germline ends. This CDR3 has 12 residues. Germline CDR1 and CDR2: SNHLY and FYNNEI. The CDR3 DNA reads as TGTGCCAGCAGTGACGGCAATCAGCCCCAGCATTTT. Its translation: CASSDGNQPQHF.